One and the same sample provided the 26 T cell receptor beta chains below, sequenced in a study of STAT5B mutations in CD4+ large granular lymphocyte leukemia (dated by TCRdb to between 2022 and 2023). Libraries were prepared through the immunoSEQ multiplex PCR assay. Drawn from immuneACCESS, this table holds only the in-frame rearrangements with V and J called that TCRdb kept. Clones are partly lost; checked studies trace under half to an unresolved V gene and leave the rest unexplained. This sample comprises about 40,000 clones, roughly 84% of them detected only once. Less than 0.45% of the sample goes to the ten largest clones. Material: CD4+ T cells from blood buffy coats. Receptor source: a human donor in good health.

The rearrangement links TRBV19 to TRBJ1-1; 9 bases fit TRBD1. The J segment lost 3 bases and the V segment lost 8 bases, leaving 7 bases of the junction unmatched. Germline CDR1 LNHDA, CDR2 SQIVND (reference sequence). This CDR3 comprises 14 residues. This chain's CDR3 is CASATGGVYTEAFF. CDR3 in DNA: TGTGCCAGTGCAACAGGGGGCGTGTACACTGAAGCTTTCTTT.

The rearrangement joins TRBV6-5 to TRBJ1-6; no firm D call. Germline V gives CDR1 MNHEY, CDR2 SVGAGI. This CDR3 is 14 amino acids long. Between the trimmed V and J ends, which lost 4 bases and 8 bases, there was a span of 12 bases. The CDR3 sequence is CASSLIREDSPLHF. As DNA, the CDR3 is TGTGCCAGCAGTTTAATAAGGGAGGATTCACCCCTCCACTTT.

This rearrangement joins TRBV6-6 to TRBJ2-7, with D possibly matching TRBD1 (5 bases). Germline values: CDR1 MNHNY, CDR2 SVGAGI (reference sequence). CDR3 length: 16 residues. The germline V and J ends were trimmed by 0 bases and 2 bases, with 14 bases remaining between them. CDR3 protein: CASSYSIVGATYEQYF. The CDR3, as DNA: TGTGCCAGCAGTTACTCGATTGTAGGGGCCACCTACGAGCAGTACTTC.

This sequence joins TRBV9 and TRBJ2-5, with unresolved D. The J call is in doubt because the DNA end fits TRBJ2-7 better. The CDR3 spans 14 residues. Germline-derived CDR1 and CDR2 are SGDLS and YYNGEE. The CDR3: CASSADPNVYEQYF. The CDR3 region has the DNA TGTGCCAGCAGCGCAGACCCAAACGTGTACGAGCAGTACTTC.

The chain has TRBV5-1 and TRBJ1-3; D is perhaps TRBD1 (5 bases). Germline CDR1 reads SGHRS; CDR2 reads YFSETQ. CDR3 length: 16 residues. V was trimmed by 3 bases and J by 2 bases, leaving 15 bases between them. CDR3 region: CASSSLPGLAGNTIYF. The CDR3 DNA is TGCGCCAGCAGCTCCCTTCCAGGGTTAGCTGGAAACACCATATATTTT.

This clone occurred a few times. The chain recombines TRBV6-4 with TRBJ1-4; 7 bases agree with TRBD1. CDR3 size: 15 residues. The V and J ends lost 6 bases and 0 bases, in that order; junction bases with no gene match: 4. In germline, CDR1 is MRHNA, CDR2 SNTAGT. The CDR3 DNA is TGTGCCAGCAGAGGACAGGCTGCAACTAATGAAAAACTGTTTTTT. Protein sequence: CASRGQAATNEKLFF.

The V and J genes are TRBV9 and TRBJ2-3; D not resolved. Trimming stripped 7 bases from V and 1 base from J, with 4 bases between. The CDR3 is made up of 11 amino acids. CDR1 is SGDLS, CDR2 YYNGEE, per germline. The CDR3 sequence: CASGGTDTQYF. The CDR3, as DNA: TGTGCCAGCGGGGGCACAGATACGCAGTATTTT.

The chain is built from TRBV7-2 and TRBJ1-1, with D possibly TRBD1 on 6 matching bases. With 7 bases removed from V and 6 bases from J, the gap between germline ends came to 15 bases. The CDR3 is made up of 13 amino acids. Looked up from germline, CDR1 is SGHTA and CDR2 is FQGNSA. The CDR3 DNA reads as TGTGCCAGCAACGATCCTGGGGGCTCTGAAGCTTTCTTT. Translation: CASNDPGGSEAFF.

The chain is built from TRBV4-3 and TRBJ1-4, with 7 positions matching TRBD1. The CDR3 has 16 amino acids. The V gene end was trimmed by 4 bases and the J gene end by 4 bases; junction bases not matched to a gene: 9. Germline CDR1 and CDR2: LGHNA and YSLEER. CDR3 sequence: CASSPTGGGDNEKLFF. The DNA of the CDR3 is TGCGCCAGCAGCCCCACGGGAGGGGGCGATAATGAAAAACTGTTTTTT.

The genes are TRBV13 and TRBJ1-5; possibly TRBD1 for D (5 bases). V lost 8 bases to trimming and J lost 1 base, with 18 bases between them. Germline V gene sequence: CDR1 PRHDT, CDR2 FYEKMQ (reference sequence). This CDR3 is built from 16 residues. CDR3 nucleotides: TGTGCCAGCGCCCGGGGGGGGGTAGGCAGCAATCAGCCCCAGCATTTT. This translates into CASARGGVGSNQPQHF.

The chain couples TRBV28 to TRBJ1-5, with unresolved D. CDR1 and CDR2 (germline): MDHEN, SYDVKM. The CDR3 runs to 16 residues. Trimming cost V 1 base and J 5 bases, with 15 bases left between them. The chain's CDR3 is CASSLLSQLKDQPQHF. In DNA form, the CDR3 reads TGTGCCAGCAGTTTATTGTCCCAACTAAAGGATCAGCCCCAGCATTTT.

CDR3 residues: CASSEGQGFTEAFF. For the CDR3, the DNA is TGTGCCAGCAGTGAGGGGCAGGGATTCACTGAAGCTTTCTTT. V gene TRBV6-1 combines with J gene TRBJ1-1, with a possible D match to TRBD1 (5 bases). The germline V gene encodes CDR1 MNHNS and CDR2 SASEGT. The CDR3 loop spans 14 amino acids. V was shortened by 3 bases and J by 4 bases, with 12 bases between the two germline ends.

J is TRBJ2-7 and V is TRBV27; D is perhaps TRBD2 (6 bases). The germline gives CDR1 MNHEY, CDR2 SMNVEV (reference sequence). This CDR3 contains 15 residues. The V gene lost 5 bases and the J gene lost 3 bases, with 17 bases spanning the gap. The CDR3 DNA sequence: TGTGCCAGCAGTCCCCTCGGAGGGAGACACTACGAGCAGTACTTC. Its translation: CASSPLGGRHYEQYF.

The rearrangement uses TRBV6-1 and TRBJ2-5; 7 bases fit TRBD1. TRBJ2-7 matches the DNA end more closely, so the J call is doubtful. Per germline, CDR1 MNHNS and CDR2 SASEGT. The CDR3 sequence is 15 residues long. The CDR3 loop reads CASSEGRGYSHEQYF. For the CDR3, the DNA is TGTGCCAGCAGTGAAGGCAGGGGGTATTCCCACGAGCAGTACTTC.

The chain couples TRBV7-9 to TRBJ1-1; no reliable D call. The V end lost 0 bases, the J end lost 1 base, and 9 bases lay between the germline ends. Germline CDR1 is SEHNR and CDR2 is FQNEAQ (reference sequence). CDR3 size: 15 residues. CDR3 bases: TGTGCCAGCAGCTTAGCGGCGCTCCCGAACACTGAAGCTTTCTTT. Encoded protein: CASSLAALPNTEAFF. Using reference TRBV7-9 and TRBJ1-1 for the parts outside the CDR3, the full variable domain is DTGVSQNPRHKITKRGQNVTFRCDPISEHNRLYWYRQTLGQGPEFLTYFQNEAQLEKSRLLSDRFSAERPKGSFSTLEIQRTEQGDSAMYLCASSLAALPNTEAFFGQGTRLTVV.

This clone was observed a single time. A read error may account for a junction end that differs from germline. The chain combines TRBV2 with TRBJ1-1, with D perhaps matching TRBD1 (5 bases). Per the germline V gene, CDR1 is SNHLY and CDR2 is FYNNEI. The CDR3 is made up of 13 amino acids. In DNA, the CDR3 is TGTGCCAGCAGTGGCCCGGGGGTGACTGAAACTTTCTTT. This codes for CASSGPGVTETFF.

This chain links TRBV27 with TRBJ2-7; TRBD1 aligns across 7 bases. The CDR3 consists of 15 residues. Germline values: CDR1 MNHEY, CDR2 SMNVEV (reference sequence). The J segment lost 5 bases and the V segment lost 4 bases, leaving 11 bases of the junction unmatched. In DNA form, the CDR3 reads TGTGCCAGCAGTTCCCCGGCAGGGGGAATTAACGAGCAGTACTTC. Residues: CASSSPAGGINEQYF.

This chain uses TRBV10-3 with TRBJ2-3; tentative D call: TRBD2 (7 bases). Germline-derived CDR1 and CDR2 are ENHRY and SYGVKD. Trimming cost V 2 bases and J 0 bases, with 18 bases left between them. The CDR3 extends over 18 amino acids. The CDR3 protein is CAISEGRGGIRSTDTQYF. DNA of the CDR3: TGTGCCATCAGTGAGGGTAGGGGGGGGATAAGAAGCACAGATACGCAGTATTTT.

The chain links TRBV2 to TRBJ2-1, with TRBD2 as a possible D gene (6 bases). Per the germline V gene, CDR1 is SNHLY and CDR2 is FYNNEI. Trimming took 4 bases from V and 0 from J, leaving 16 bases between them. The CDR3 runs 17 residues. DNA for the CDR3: TGTGCCAGCAGTGCCGGGACTCGAAGCAGCTCCTACAATGAGCAGTTCTTC. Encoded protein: CASSAGTRSSSYNEQFF.

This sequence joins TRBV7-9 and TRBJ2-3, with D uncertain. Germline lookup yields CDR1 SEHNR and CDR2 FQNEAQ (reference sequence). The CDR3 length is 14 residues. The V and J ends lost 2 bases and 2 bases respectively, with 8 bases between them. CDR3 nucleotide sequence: TGTGCCAGCAGCTTAAGTTCTGCCACAGATACGCAGTATTTT. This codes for CASSLSSATDTQYF.

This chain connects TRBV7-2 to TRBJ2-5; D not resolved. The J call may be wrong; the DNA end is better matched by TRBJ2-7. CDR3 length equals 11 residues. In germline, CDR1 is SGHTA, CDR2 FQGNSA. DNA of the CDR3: TGTGCCAGCAGCTTCAGATACGAGCAGTACTTC. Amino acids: CASSFRYEQYF.

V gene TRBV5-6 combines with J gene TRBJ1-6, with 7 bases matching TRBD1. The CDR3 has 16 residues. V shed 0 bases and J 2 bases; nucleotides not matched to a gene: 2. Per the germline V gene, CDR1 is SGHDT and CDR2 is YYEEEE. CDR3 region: CASSLEGAAYNSPLHF. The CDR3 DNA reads TGTGCCAGCAGCTTGGAGGGGGCAGCCTATAATTCACCCCTCCACTTT.

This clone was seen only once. The CDR3 spells CAIARERSNTGELFF. In DNA, the CDR3 is TGTGCCATCGCTCGGGAGCGGTCGAACACCGGGGAGCTGTTTTTT. This sequence joins TRBV10-3 and TRBJ2-2, with D perhaps TRBD2 (6 bases). The CDR3 totals 15 residues. The ends were cut back, 8 bases at V and 0 bases at J, with 13 bases in the middle. Germline CDR1 ENHRY, CDR2 SYGVKD.

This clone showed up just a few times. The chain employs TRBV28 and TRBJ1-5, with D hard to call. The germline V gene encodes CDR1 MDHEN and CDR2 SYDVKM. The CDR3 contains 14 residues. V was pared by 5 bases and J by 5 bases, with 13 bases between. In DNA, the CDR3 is TGTGCCAGCAGTACCCACACGGGAGATCAGCCCCAGCATTTT. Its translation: CASSTHTGDQPQHF.

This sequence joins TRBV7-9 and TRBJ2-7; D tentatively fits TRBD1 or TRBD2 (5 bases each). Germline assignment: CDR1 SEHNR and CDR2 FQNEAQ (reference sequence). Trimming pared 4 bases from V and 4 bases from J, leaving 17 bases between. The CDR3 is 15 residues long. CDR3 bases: TGTGCCAGCAGCTGGGGGAACGGGATAGAGTACGAGCAGTACTTC. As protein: CASSWGNGIEYEQYF.

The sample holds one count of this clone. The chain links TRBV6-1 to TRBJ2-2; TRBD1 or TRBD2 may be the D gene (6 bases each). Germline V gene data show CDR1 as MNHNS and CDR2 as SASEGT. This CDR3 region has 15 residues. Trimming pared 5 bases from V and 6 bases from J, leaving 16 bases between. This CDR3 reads CASSTGGGGAGELFF. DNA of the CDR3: TGTGCCAGCAGTACTGGGGGCGGCGGGGCCGGGGAGCTGTTTTTT.